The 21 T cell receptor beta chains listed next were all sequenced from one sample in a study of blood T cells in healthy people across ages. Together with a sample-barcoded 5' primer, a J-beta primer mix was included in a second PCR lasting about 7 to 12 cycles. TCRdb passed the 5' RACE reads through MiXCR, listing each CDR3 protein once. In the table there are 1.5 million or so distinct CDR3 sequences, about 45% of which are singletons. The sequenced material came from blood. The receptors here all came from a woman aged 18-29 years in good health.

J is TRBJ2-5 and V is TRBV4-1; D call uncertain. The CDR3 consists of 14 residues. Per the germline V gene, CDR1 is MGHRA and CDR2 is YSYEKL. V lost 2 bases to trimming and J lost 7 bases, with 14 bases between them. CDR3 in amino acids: CASSQTNSLATQYF. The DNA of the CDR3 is TGCGCCAGCAGCCAAACCAATTCACTCGCGACCCAGTACTTC.

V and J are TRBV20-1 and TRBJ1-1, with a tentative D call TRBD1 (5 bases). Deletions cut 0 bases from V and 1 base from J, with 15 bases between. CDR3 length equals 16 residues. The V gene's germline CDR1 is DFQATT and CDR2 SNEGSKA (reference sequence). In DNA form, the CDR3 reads TGCAGTGCTAGAGATGAAAGGAGGGGCCGGAACACTGAAGCTTTCTTT. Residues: CSARDERRGRNTEAFF.

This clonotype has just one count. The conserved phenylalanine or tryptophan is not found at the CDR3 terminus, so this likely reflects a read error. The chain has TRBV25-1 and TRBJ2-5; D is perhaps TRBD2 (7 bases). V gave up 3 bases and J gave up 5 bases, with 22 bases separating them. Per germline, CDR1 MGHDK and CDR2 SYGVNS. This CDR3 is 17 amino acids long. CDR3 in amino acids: CASSDSSVGGALETQYL. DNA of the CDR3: TGTGCCAGCAGTGACTCGAGTGTTGGGGGGGCTCTGGAGACCCAGTACTTA.

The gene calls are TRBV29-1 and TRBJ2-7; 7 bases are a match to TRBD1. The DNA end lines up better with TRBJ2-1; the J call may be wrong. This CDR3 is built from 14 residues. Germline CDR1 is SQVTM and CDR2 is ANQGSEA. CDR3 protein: CSVEGDSSSYEQFF. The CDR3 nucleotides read TGCAGCGTTGAGGGGGACAGCAGCTCCTACGAGCAGTTCTTC.

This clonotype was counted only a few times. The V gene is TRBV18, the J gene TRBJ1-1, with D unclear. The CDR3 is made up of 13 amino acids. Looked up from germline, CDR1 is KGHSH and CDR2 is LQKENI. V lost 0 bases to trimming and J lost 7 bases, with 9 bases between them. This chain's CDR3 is CASSPPLQREAFF. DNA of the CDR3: TGTGCCAGCTCACCACCCTTGCAGCGTGAAGCTTTCTTT.

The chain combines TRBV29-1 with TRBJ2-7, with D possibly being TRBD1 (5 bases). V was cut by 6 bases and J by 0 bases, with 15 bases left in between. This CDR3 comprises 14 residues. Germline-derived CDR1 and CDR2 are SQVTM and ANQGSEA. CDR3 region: CSVKKQVSSYEQYF. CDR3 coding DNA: TGCAGCGTCAAAAAACAGGTTTCCTCCTACGAGCAGTACTTC.

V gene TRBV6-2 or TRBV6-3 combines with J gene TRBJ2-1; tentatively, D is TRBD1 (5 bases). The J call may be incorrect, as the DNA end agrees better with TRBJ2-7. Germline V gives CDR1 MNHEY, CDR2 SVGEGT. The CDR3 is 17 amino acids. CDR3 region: CASSLSWGLGSYNEQYF. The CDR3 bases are TGTGCCAGCAGTCTGTCTTGGGGCCTAGGCTCCTACAATGAGCAGTACTTC.

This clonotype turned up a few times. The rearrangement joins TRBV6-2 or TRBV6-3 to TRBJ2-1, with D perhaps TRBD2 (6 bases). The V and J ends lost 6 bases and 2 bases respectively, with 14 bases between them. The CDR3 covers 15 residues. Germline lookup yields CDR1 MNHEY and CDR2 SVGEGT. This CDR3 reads CASRPGTLPYNEQFF. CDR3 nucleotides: TGTGCCAGCAGACCCGGGACTCTCCCCTACAATGAGCAGTTCTTC.

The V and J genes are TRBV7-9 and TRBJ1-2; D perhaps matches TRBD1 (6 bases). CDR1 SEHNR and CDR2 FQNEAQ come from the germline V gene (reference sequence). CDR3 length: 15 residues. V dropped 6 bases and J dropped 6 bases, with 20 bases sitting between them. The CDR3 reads CASRPPTGEKDGYTF. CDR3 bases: TGTGCCAGCAGGCCTCCGACAGGTGAAAAGGATGGCTACACCTTC. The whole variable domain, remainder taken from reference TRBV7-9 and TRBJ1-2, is DTGVSQNPRHKITKRGQNVTFRCDPISEHNRLYWYRQTLGQGPEFLTYFQNEAQLEKSRLLSDRFSAERPKGSFSTLEIQRTEQGDSAMYLCASRPPTGEKDGYTFGSGTRLTVV.

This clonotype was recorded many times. CDR3 region: CSVATGSYYGYTF. The CDR3 DNA sequence: TGCAGCGTTGCGACAGGGTCTTACTATGGCTACACCTTC. The chain carries TRBV29-1 and TRBJ1-2, with 7 nucleotides matching TRBD1. The V gene's germline CDR1 is SQVTM and CDR2 ANQGSEA. The CDR3 extends over 13 amino acids. With 4 bases clipped from V and 3 bases from J, the junction kept 5 bases outside the gene matches.

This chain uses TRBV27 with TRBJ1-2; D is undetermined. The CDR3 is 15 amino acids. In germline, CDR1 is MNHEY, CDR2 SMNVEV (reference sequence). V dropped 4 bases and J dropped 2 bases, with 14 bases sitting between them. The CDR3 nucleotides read TGTGCCAGCAGTTGGGGATCGGCGTCCAACTATGGCTACACCTTC. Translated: CASSWGSASNYGYTF.

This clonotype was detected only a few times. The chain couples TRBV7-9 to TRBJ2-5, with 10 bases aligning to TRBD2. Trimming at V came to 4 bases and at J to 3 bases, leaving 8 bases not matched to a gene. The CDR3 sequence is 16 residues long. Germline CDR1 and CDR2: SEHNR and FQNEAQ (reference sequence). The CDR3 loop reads CASSSWTSGYKETQYF. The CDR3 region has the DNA TGTGCCAGCAGCTCCTGGACTAGCGGTTATAAAGAGACCCAGTACTTC.

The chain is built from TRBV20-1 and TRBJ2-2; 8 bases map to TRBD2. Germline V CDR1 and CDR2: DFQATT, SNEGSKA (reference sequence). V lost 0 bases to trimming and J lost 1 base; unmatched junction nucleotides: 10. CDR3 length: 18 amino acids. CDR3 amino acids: CSARDPELADQNTGELFF. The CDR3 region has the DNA TGCAGTGCTAGAGACCCGGAACTAGCGGATCAGAACACCGGGGAGCTGTTTTTT.

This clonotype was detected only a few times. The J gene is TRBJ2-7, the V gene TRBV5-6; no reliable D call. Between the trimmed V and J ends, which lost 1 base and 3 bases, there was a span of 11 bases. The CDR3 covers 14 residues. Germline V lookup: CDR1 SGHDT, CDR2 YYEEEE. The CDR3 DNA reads TGTGCCAGCAGCTTGATCGAGCGCCGCTACGAGCAGTACTTC. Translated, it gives CASSLIERRYEQYF.

CDR3 loop: CASSLGLAGNQETQYF. The CDR3 DNA sequence: TGTGCCAGCAGCCTTGGACTAGCGGGGAATCAAGAGACCCAGTACTTC. The V and J genes are TRBV3-1 and TRBJ2-5; 12 nucleotides match TRBD2. The CDR3 totals 16 residues. Looked up from germline, CDR1 is LGHDT and CDR2 is YNNKEL (reference sequence). Losses at the gene ends were 4 bases for V and 2 bases for J; bases not matched to a gene: 5.

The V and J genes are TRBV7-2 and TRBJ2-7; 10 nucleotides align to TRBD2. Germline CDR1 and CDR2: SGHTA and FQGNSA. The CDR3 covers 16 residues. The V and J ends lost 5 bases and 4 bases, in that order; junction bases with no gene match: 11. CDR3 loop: CASSPRGVAGGYEQYF. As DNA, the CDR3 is TGTGCCAGCAGCCCCAGAGGGGTAGCGGGAGGTTACGAGCAGTACTTC.

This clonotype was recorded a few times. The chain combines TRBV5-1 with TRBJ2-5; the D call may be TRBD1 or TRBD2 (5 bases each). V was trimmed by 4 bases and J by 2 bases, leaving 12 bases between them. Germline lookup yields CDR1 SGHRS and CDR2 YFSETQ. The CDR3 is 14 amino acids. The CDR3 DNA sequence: TGCGCCAGCAGCCGGGACCTACCGCAAGAGACCCAGTACTTC. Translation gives CASSRDLPQETQYF. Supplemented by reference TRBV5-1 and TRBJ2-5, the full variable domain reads KAGVTQTPRYLIKTRGQQVTLSCSPISGHRSVSWYQQTPGQGLQFLFEYFSETQRNKGNFPGRFSGRQFSNSRSEMNVSTLELGDSALYLCASSRDLPQETQYFGPGTRLLVL.

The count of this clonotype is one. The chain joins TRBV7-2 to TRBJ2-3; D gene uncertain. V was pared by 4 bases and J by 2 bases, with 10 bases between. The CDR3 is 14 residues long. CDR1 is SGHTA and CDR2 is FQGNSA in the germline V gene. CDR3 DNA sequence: TGTGCCAGCAGCTCCAGCCTGGCCACAGATACGCAGTATTTT. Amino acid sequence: CASSSSLATDTQYF.

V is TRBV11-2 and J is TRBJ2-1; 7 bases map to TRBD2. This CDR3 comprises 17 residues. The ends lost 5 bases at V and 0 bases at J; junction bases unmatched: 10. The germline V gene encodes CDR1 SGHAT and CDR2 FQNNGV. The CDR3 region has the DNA TGTGCCAGCAGCCCAAGACTAGCTGCCAGCTCCTACAATGAGCAGTTCTTC. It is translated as CASSPRLAASSYNEQFF.

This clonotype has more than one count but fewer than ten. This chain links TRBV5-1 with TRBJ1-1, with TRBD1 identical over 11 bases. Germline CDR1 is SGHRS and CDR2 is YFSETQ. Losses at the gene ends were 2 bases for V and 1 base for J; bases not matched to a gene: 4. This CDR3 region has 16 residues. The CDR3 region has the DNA TGCGCCAGCAGCTTCCGGGACAGGGGGTGGAACACTGAAGCTTTCTTT. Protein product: CASSFRDRGWNTEAFF.

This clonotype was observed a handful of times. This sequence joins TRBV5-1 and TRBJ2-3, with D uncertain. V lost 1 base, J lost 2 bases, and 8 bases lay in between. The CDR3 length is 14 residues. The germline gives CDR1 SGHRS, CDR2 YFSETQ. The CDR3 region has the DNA TGCGCCAGCAGCTTGAGTCAGTTCACAGATACGCAGTATTTT. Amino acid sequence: CASSLSQFTDTQYF.